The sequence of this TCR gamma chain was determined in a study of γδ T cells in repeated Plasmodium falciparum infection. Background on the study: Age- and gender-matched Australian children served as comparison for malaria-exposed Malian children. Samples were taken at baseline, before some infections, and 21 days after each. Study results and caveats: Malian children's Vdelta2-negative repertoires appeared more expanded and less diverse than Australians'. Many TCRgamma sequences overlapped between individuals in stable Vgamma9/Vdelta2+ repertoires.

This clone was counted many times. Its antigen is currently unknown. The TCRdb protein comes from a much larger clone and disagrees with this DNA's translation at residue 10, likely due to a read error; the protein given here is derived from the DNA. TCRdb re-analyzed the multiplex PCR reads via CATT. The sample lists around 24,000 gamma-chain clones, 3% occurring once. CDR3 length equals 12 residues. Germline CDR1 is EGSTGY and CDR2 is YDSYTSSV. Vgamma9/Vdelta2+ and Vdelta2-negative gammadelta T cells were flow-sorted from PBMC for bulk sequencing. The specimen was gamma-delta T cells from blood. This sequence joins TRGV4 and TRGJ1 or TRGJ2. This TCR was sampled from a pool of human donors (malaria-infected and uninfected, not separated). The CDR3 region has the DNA TGTGCCACCTGGAGGAATTATTATAAGAGACTCTTT. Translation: CATWRNYYKRLF.